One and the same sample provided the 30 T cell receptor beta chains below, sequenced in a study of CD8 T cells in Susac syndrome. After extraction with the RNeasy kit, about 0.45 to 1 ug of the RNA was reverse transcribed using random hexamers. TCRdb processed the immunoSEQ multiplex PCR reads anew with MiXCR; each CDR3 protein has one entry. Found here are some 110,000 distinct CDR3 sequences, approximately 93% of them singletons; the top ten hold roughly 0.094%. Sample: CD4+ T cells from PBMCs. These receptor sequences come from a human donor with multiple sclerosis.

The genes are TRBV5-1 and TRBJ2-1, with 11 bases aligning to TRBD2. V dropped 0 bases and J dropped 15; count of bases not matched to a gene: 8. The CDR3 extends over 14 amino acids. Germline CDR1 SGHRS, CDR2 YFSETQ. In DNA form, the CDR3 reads TGCGCCAGCAGCTTGGGTCTAGCGGGGGGCCCCCCGTTCTTC. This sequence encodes CASSLGLAGGPPFF.

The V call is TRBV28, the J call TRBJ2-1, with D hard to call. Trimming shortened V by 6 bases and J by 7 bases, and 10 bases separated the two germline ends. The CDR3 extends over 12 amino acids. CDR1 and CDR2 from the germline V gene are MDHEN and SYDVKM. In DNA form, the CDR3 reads TGTGCCAGCAGCGGCACGAGGAATGAGCAGTTCTTC. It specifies CASSGTRNEQFF.

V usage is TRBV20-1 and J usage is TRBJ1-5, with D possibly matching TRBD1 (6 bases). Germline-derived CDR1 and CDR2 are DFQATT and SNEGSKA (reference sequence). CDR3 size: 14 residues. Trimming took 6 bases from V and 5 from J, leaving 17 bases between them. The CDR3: CSALQGQTDQPQHF. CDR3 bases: TGCAGTGCCCTACAGGGCCAGACCGATCAGCCCCAGCATTTT.

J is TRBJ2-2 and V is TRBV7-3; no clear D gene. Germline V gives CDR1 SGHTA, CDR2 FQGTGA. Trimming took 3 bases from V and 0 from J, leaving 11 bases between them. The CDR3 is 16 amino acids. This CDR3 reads CASSLLGGPNTGELFF. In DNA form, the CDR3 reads TGTGCCAGCAGCTTGCTAGGCGGACCGAACACCGGGGAGCTGTTTTTT.

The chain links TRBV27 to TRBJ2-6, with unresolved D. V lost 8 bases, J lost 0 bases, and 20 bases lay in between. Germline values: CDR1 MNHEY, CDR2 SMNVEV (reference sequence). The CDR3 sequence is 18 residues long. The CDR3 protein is CASGRERASSSGANVLTF. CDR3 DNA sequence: TGTGCCAGCGGACGCGAACGGGCCTCGAGCTCTGGGGCCAACGTCCTGACTTTC.

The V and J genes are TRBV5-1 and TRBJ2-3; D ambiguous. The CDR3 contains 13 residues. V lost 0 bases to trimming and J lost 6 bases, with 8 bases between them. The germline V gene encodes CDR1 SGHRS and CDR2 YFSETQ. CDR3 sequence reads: CASSLAERDTQYF. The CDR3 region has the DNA TGCGCCAGCAGCTTGGCGGAGCGTGATACGCAGTATTTT.

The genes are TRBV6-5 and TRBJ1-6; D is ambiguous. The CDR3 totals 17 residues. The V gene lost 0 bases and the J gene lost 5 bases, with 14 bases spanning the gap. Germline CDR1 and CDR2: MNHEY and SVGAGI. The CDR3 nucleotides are TGTGCCAGCAGTTACTCAAGCTACTATAAGAATAATTCACCCCTCCACTTT. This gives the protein CASSYSSYYKNNSPLHF.

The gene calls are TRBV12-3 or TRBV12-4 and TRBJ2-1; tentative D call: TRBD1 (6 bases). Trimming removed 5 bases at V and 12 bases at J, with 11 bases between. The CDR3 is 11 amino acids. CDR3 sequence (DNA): TGTGCCAGCAGTATCGACAGGAGGCAGTTCTTC. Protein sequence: CASSIDRRQFF.

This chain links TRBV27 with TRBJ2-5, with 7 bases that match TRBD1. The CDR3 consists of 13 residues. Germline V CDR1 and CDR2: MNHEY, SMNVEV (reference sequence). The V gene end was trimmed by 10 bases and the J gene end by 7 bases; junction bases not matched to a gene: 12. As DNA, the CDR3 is TGTGCCACTTCCGGAGACAGGGTGGGGACCCAGTACTTC. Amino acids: CATSGDRVGTQYF.

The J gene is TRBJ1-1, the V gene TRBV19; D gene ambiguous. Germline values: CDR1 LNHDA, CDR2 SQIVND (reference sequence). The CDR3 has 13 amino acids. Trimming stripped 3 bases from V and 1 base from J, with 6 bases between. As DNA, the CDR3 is TGTGCCAGTAGTATTGAACAGAACACTGAAGCTTTCTTT. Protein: CASSIEQNTEAFF.

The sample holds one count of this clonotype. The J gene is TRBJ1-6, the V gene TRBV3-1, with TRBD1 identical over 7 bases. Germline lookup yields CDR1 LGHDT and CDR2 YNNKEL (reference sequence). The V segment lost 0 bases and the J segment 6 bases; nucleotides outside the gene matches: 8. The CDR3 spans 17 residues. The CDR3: CASSQEAGTASNSPLHF. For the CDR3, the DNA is TGTGCCAGCAGCCAAGAAGCTGGGACAGCTTCTAATTCACCCCTCCACTTT.

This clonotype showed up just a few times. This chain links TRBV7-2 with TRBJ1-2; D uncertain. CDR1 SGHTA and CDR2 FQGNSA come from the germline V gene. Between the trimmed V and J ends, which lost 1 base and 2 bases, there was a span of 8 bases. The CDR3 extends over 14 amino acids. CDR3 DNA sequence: TGTGCCAGCAGCTTAGAAAGAGGGAACTATGGCTACACCTTC. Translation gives CASSLERGNYGYTF.

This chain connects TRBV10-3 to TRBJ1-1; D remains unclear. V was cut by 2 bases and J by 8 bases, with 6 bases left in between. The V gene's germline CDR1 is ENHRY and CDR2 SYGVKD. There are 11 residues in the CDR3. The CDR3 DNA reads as TGTGCCATCAGTGAGACACGAGAAGCTTTCTTT. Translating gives CAISETREAFF.

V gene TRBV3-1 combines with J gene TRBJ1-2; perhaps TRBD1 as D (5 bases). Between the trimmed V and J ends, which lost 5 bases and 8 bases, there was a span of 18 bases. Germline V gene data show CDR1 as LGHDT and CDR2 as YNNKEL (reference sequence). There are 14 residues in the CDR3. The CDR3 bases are TGTGCCAGCAGCGATTCCGGGACCTTCTCGGGCTACACCTTC. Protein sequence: CASSDSGTFSGYTF.

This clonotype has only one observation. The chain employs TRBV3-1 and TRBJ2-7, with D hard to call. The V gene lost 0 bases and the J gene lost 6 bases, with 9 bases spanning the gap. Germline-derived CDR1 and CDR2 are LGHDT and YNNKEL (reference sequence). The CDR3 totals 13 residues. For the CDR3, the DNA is TGTGCCAGCAGCCAAGATCTCCAGACCGAGCAGTACTTC. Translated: CASSQDLQTEQYF.

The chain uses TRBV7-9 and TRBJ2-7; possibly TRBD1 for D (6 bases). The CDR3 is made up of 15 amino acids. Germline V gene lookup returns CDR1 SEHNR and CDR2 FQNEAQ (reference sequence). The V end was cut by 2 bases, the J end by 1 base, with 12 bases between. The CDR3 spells CASSLSRGSSYEQYF. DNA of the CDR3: TGTGCCAGCAGCTTATCGAGGGGGTCATCCTACGAGCAGTACTTC.

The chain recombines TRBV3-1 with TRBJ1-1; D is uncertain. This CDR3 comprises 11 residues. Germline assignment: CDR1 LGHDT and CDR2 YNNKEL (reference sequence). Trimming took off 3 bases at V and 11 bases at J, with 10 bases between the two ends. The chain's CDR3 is CASSQLDTAFF. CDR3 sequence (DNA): TGTGCCAGCAGCCAGCTTGACACGGCTTTCTTT.

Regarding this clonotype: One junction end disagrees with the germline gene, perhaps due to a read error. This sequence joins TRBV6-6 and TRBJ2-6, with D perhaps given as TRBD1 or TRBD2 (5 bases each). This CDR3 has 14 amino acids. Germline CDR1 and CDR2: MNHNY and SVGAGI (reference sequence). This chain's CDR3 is CASILDSGANVLIF. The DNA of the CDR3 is TGTGCCAGCATCTTGGACTCTGGGGCCAACGTCCTGATTTTC.

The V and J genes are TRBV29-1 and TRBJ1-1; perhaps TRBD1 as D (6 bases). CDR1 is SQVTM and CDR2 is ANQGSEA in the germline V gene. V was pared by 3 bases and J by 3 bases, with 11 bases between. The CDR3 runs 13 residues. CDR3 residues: CSVERGSYTEAFF. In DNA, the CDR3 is TGCAGCGTTGAGAGGGGGTCTTACACTGAAGCTTTCTTT. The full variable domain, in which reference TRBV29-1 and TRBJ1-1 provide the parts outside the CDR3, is SAVISQKPSRDICQRGTSLTIQCQVDSQVTMMFWYRQQPGQSLTLIATANQGSEATYESGFVIDKFPISRPNLTFSTLTVSNMSPEDSSIYLCSVERGSYTEAFFGQGTRLTVV.

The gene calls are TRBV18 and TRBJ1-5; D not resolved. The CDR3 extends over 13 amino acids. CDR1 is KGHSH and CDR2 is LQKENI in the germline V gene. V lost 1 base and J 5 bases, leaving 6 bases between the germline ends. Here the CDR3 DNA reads TGTGCCAGCTCACCACAGGGTGATCAGCCCCAGCATTTT. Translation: CASSPQGDQPQHF.

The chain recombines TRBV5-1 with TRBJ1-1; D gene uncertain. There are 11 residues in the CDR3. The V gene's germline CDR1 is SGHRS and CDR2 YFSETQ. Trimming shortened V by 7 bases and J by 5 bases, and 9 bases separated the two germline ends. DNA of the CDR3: TGCGCCAGCGCCAGAGATACTGAAGCTTTCTTT. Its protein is CASARDTEAFF.

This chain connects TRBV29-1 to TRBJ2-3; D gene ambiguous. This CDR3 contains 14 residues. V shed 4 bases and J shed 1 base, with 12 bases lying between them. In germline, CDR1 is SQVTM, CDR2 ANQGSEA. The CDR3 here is CSVGKDTGTDTQYF. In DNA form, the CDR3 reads TGCAGCGTTGGGAAGGATACTGGCACAGATACGCAGTATTTT.

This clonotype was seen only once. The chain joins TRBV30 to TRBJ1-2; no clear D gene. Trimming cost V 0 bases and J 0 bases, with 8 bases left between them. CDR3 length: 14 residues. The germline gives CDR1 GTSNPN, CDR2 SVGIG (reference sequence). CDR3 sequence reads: CAWSVQRSNYGYTF. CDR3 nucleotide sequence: TGTGCCTGGAGTGTTCAACGGTCTAACTATGGCTACACCTTC.

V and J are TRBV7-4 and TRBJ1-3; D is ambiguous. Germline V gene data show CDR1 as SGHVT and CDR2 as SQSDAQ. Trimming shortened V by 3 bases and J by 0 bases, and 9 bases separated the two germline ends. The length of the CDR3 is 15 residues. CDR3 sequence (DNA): TGTGCCAGCAGCTTCTGCAGCCGCTCTGGAAACACCATATATTTT. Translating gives CASSFCSRSGNTIYF.

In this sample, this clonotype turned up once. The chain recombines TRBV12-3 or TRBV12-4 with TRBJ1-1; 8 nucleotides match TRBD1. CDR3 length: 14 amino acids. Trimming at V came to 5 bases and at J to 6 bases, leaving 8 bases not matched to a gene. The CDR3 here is CASSARDRFPEAFF. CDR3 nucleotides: TGTGCCAGCAGTGCCCGGGACAGGTTCCCTGAAGCTTTCTTT.

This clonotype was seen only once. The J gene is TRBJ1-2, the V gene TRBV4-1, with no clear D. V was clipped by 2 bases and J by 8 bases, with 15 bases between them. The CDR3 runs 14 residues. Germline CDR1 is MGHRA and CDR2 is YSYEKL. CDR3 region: CASSQPPPGKGYTF. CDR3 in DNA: TGCGCCAGCAGCCAACCACCCCCCGGGAAGGGCTACACCTTC.

In nucleotides, the CDR3 is TGCGCCAGCAGCGGGACTAGCACAGATACGCAGTATTTT. Translating it yields CASSGTSTDTQYF. V is TRBV5-1 and J is TRBJ2-3, with D perhaps matching TRBD2 (6 bases). The CDR3 runs to 13 residues. Germline V lookup: CDR1 SGHRS, CDR2 YFSETQ. V dropped 4 bases and J dropped 0 bases, with 6 bases sitting between them.

CDR3 DNA sequence: TGTGCCAGCAGGGGGGACAGGGGGCCTCAGCCCCAGCATTTT. Its translation is CASRGDRGPQPQHF. This rearrangement joins TRBV2 to TRBJ1-5, with 12 nucleotides matching TRBD1. The CDR3 is 14 residues long. V dropped 6 bases and J dropped 6; count of bases not matched to a gene: 3. In germline, CDR1 is SNHLY, CDR2 FYNNEI. Full variable domain (remainder filled in from reference TRBV2 and TRBJ1-5): EPEVTQTPSHQVTQMGQEVILRCVPISNHLYFYWYRQILGQKVEFLVSFYNNEISEKSEIFDDQFSVERPDGSNFTLKIRSTKLEDSAMYFCASRGDRGPQPQHFGDGTRLSIL.

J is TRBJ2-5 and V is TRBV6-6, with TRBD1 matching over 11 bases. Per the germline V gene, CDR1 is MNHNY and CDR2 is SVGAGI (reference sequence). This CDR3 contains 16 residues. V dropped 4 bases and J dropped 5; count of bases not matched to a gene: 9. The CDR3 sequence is CASSFGQGALEETQYF. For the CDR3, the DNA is TGTGCCAGCAGTTTCGGACAGGGGGCTTTGGAGGAGACCCAGTACTTC.

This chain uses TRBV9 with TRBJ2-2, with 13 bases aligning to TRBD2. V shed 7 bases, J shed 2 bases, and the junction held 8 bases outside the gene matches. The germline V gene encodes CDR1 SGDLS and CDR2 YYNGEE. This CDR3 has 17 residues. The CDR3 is CASGGGTSGINTGELFF. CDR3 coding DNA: TGTGCCAGCGGGGGGGGGACTAGCGGGATTAACACCGGGGAGCTGTTTTTT.